This passage covers 13 T cell receptor beta chains from one sample sequenced in a study of control samples from healthy donors and cancer patients (TCRdb year 2020). Preparation of the library involved the immunoSEQ multiplex PCR assay. TCRdb holds this immuneACCESS table with in-frame rearrangements only. Some clones are missing; in checked studies, unresolved V genes explain under half, and the rest has no known cause. For this sample there are about 160,000 clones; roughly 94% appear just once. The ten largest make up about 8.5% of the sample. Specimen: blood. Every receptor here comes from a woman between 40 and 55 years old in good health.

The J gene is TRBJ1-2, the V gene TRBV5-1, with D perhaps matching TRBD1 (5 bases). The V gene's germline CDR1 is SGHRS and CDR2 YFSETQ. The CDR3 consists of 14 residues. V gave up 4 bases and J gave up 0 bases, with 10 bases separating them. The CDR3 is CASSVDKPNYGYTF. As DNA, the CDR3 is TGCGCCAGCAGCGTGGACAAACCTAACTATGGCTACACCTTC.

The chain couples TRBV11-2 to TRBJ1-1; D not certain. Germline CDR1 and CDR2: SGHAT and FQNNGV. The length of the CDR3 is 13 residues. V was shortened by 4 bases and J by 2 bases, with 8 bases between the two germline ends. In nucleotides, the CDR3 is TGTGCCAGCAGCTCCGAAGCCAACACTGAAGCTTTCTTT. Amino acids: CASSSEANTEAFF.

The chain uses TRBV5-4 and TRBJ2-7; TRBD1 or TRBD2 may be the D gene (5 bases each). V lost 4 bases to trimming and J lost 6 bases, with 23 bases between them. CDR3 size: 16 residues. The germline gives CDR1 SGHNT, CDR2 YYREEE (reference sequence). Here the CDR3 DNA reads TGTGCCAGCAGCGAGGAGTCGGGACCATCCCCTCCCGAGCAGTACTTC. It translates to CASSEESGPSPPEQYF.

The V gene is TRBV2, the J gene TRBJ2-7; 12 nucleotides align to TRBD2. This CDR3 has 14 residues. Germline CDR1 SNHLY, CDR2 FYNNEI. For the CDR3, the DNA is TGTGCGACCGGACTAGCGGGGCCCCCCTACGAGCAGTACTTC. Protein product: CATGLAGPPYEQYF.

The chain uses TRBV11-2 and TRBJ2-5, with unresolved D. Per the germline V gene, CDR1 is SGHAT and CDR2 is FQNNGV. The CDR3 length is 15 residues. The V and J ends lost 2 bases and 2 bases respectively, with 12 bases between them. CDR3 DNA: TGTGCCAGCAGCTTATTTTCTACCTCACAAGAGACCCAGTACTTC. Translating it yields CASSLFSTSQETQYF.

The chain is built from TRBV3-1 (or the pseudogene TRBV3-2) and TRBJ2-1; 9 bases fit TRBD1. CDR3 length: 16 residues. Germline loops: CDR1 LGHDT, CDR2 YNNKEL (reference sequence). V was clipped by 3 bases and J by 9 bases; unmatched bases: 12. Written as DNA, the CDR3 is TGTGCCAGCAGCCAGACAACAGGGGGCCTGTTTTCTGAGCAGTTCTTC. It yields the protein CASSQTTGGLFSEQFF.

The chain joins TRBV27 to TRBJ1-5; D is unresolved. V was clipped by 6 bases and J by 0 bases, with 15 bases between them. The CDR3 covers 16 residues. CDR1 is MNHEY and CDR2 is SMNVEV in the germline V gene (reference sequence). The CDR3 loop is CASSTSPRGSNQPQHF. For the CDR3, the DNA is TGTGCCAGCAGCACTAGCCCCCGCGGTAGCAATCAGCCCCAGCATTTT.

The gene calls are TRBV6-5 and TRBJ2-5; tentatively, D is TRBD1 or TRBD2 (5 bases each). Trimming left V 7 bases short and J 6 bases short, with 9 bases between. The CDR3 extends over 11 amino acids. CDR1 and CDR2 from the germline V gene are MNHEY and SVGAGI. For the CDR3, the DNA is TGTGCCAGCAATGGGGGAAAGACCCAGTACTTC. Translated, it gives CASNGGKTQYF.

V usage is TRBV15 and J usage is TRBJ1-2; D gene ambiguous. Looked up from germline, CDR1 is LNHNV and CDR2 is YYDKDF (reference sequence). The CDR3 has 15 amino acids. V shed 1 base and J shed 4 bases, with 13 bases lying between them. The CDR3 loop reads CATSRAVITAYGYTF. In DNA, the CDR3 is TGTGCCACCAGCAGAGCCGTCATCACGGCCTATGGCTACACCTTC.

The chain links TRBV4-3 to TRBJ2-5; D could derive from TRBD1 or TRBD2 (5 bases each). The CDR3 has 15 amino acids. V lost 3 bases, J lost 4 bases, and 15 bases lay in between. Germline V CDR1 and CDR2: LGHNA, YSLEER. This chain's CDR3 is CASSQGDYGRETQYF. CDR3 bases: TGCGCCAGCAGCCAGGGGGATTATGGAAGAGAGACCCAGTACTTC.

This chain joins TRBV5-4 and TRBJ1-2; no clear D gene. Trimming cost V 3 bases and J 5 bases, with 8 bases left between them. This CDR3 spans 12 amino acids. Per germline, CDR1 SGHNT and CDR2 YYREEE (reference sequence). The CDR3 loop reads CASSSDGYGYTF. In DNA, the CDR3 is TGTGCCAGCAGCTCAGACGGATATGGCTACACCTTC.

The chain joins TRBV19 to TRBJ1-2; no definite D call. The CDR3 is made up of 18 amino acids. The germline V and J ends were trimmed by 2 bases and 0 bases, with 19 bases remaining between them. CDR1 is LNHDA and CDR2 is SQIVND in the germline V gene (reference sequence). CDR3 protein: CASSISGDSNGANYGYTF. The CDR3 DNA sequence: TGTGCCAGTAGTATAAGTGGGGATTCCAACGGAGCTAACTATGGCTACACCTTC. Supplemented by reference TRBV19 and TRBJ1-2, the full variable domain reads DGGITQSPKYLFRKEGQNVTLSCEQNLNHDAMYWYRQDPGQGLRLIYYSQIVNDFQKGDIAEGYSVSREKKESFPLTVTSAQKNPTAFYLCASSISGDSNGANYGYTFGSGTRLTVV.

This chain joins TRBV6-2 or TRBV6-3 and TRBJ2-4, with TRBD2 as a possible D gene (6 bases). Germline CDR1 is MNHEY and CDR2 is SVGEGT. Trimming stripped 6 bases from V and 11 bases from J, with 20 bases between. This CDR3 region has 14 residues. CDR3 residues: CASSHLEGAPLQYF. The CDR3 bases are TGTGCCAGCAGCCACTTGGAGGGTGCCCCTCTTCAGTACTTC.